One and the same sample provided the 21 T cell receptor beta chains below, sequenced in a study of patients and donors after allogeneic stem cell transplantation. Each CDR3 protein is one row after TCRdb ran MiXCR on the RT-PCR reads. The data show 150,000 to 200,000 distinct CDR3 sequences, with 24% seen just once and about 24% held by the top ten. Sequenced sample: blood, either unsorted or a sorted T cell fraction (not recorded which). All receptors come from a human donor who was either an allogeneic HSCT recipient or a stem cell or donor lymphocyte infusion donor (not recorded which). It is not recorded whose cells these are; they may come from a transplant donor.

This clonotype occurred a few times. The chain uses TRBV7-9 and TRBJ2-7, with D perhaps TRBD2 (6 bases). The CDR3 runs 16 residues. With 5 bases removed from V and 1 base from J, the gap between germline ends came to 18 bases. The germline CDR1 and CDR2 sequences are SEHNR and FQNEAQ (reference sequence). CDR3 sequence reads: CASSISVRGGSYEQYF. In DNA form, the CDR3 reads TGTGCCAGCAGCATTTCGGTGCGGGGTGGATCCTACGAGCAGTACTTC.

V is TRBV5-1 and J is TRBJ2-1; maybe TRBD2 (6 bases). With 9 bases removed from V and 3 bases from J, the gap between germline ends came to 19 bases. Germline CDR1 SGHRS, CDR2 YFSETQ. CDR3 length equals 15 residues. CDR3 in amino acids: CATGGVGKDYNEQFF. The CDR3 DNA follows: TGCGCCACCGGCGGGGTGGGTAAGGACTACAATGAGCAGTTCTTC.

This clonotype showed up just a few times. This chain joins TRBV14 and TRBJ1-3; no firm D call. From germline, CDR1 is SGHDN and CDR2 FVKESK. Trimming cost V 7 bases and J 0 bases, with 10 bases left between them. This CDR3 is built from 14 residues. The CDR3 bases are TGTGCCAGCATTTATCTGAGCTCTGGAAACACCATATATTTT. It encodes CASIYLSSGNTIYF.

The chain recombines TRBV19 with TRBJ1-5, with D tentatively TRBD1 (6 bases). Deletions cut 9 bases from V and 0 bases from J, with 12 bases between. CDR3 length equals 14 residues. CDR1 is LNHDA and CDR2 is SQIVND in the germline V gene (reference sequence). DNA for the CDR3: TGTGCCAGCCAATGGACAGTTAGCAATCAGCCCCAGCATTTT. It is translated as CASQWTVSNQPQHF.

This clonotype was observed a few times. The chain couples TRBV24-1 to TRBJ1-2, with 7 bases fitting TRBD1. V was pared by 3 bases and J by 3 bases, with 3 bases of the junction left unmatched. Germline V lookup: CDR1 KGHDR, CDR2 SFDVKD. The CDR3 is 14 residues long. CDR3 amino acids: CATSDTDRHYGYTF. For the CDR3, the DNA is TGTGCCACCAGTGATACGGACAGGCACTATGGCTACACCTTC.

In the case of this clonotype: Here the CDR3 omits its conserved ending phenylalanine or tryptophan, so a read error is the likely source. The CDR3 protein is CSAVNAGQNNSPLHY. The CDR3 bases are TGCAGTGCCGTAAATGCGGGACAGAATAATTCACCCCTCCACTAT. The V and J genes are TRBV20-1 and TRBJ1-6; TRBD1 matches at 7 bases. With V trimmed by 6 bases and J by 5 bases, 10 bases remained unmatched. CDR3 length: 15 residues. Germline CDR1 is DFQATT and CDR2 is SNEGSKA (reference sequence).

This clonotype was counted only a few times. The V call is TRBV20-1, the J call TRBJ1-1; D unclear. The germline V and J ends were trimmed by 0 bases and 4 bases, with 15 bases remaining between them. Germline V gene sequence: CDR1 DFQATT, CDR2 SNEGSKA (reference sequence). The CDR3 has 15 amino acids. CDR3 residues: CSARDQRTGVTEAFF. The CDR3 DNA follows: TGCAGTGCTAGAGACCAGCGGACCGGGGTCACTGAAGCTTTCTTT.

This clonotype was detected a few times. The chain recombines TRBV18 with TRBJ1-2; 9 bases line up with TRBD1. The V segment lost 4 bases and the J segment 2 bases; nucleotides outside the gene matches: 2. Looked up from germline, CDR1 is KGHSH and CDR2 is LQKENI. This CDR3 contains 14 residues. The CDR3 reads CASSQGTGNYGYTF. CDR3 coding DNA: TGTGCCAGCTCACAAGGGACAGGGAACTATGGCTACACCTTC.

The chain is built from TRBV27 and TRBJ2-4; 9 nucleotides line up with TRBD1. The CDR3 has 18 amino acids. The germline V gene has CDR1 MNHEY and CDR2 SMNVEV (reference sequence). V lost 3 bases to trimming and J lost 1 base; unmatched junction nucleotides: 10. The CDR3 sequence is CASSLGTGSPMAKNIQYF. CDR3 sequence (DNA): TGTGCCAGCAGTTTGGGGACAGGGAGTCCAATGGCCAAAAACATTCAGTACTTC.

The gene calls are TRBV12-3 or TRBV12-4 and TRBJ1-2; unclear D gene. The CDR3 extends over 14 amino acids. The germline V and J ends were trimmed by 5 bases and 1 base, with 11 bases remaining between them. This CDR3 is CASSHVGLNYGYTF. CDR3 DNA: TGTGCCAGCAGTCATGTCGGACTTAACTATGGCTACACCTTC.

A few counts support this clonotype. The J gene is TRBJ2-1, the V gene TRBV25-1, with 7 bases identical to TRBD2. The CDR3 has 14 residues. Unmatched junction bases numbered 7, after V lost 4 bases and J lost 7 bases. CDR1 MGHDK and CDR2 SYGVNS come from the germline V gene. In DNA, the CDR3 is TGTGCCAGCAGTGCTGGCGGGAGTGTGAATGAGCAGTTCTTC. Amino acid sequence: CASSAGGSVNEQFF.

This clonotype was recorded a few times. In DNA form, the CDR3 reads TGCGCCAGCAGCTTAGGACAGGGGGCGCCCGGAGAGACCCAGTACTTC. Encoded protein: CASSLGQGAPGETQYF. The rearrangement joins TRBV5-1 to TRBJ2-5, with 11 bases fitting TRBD1. The germline gives CDR1 SGHRS, CDR2 YFSETQ. V dropped 2 bases and J dropped 4; count of bases not matched to a gene: 7. The CDR3 has 16 amino acids. Complete variable domain (other parts from reference TRBV5-1 and TRBJ2-5): KAGVTQTPRYLIKTRGQQVTLSCSPISGHRSVSWYQQTPGQGLQFLFEYFSETQRNKGNFPGRFSGRQFSNSRSEMNVSTLELGDSALYLCASSLGQGAPGETQYFGPGTRLLVL.

At least ten counts were recorded for this clonotype. The V and J genes are TRBV20-1 and TRBJ1-4; D unresolved. The ends were cut back, 1 base at V and 5 bases at J, with 11 bases in the middle. CDR1 is DFQATT and CDR2 is SNEGSKA in the germline V gene (reference sequence). This CDR3 is 14 amino acids long. The CDR3 region is CSARGGRVNEKLFF. In nucleotides, the CDR3 is TGCAGTGCTAGAGGAGGACGAGTGAATGAAAAACTGTTTTTT.

This clonotype has a handful of counts. The genes are TRBV9 and TRBJ2-3; tentatively, D is TRBD2 (5 bases). The CDR3 is 15 amino acids. With 0 bases removed from V and 0 bases from J, the gap between germline ends came to 8 bases. Germline V CDR1 and CDR2: SGDLS, YYNGEE. Written as DNA, the CDR3 is TGTGCCAGCAGCGTAGTTGAGGGAAGCACAGATACGCAGTATTTT. Residues: CASSVVEGSTDTQYF.

This chain links TRBV10-3 with TRBJ2-1, with a possible D match to TRBD1 (6 bases). The V and J ends lost 5 bases and 8 bases respectively, with 13 bases between them. The CDR3 runs 13 residues. CDR1 is ENHRY and CDR2 is SYGVKD in the germline V gene. The CDR3 coding sequence is TGTGCCATCAGTTACAGGGAAATGGATGAGCAGTTCTTC. Its protein is CAISYREMDEQFF.

V gene TRBV7-2 combines with J gene TRBJ1-3; a weak D match, TRBD1 (5 bases). This CDR3 is built from 16 residues. CDR1 and CDR2 from the germline V gene are SGHTA and FQGNSA. V shed 0 bases and J shed 4 bases, with 13 bases lying between them. The CDR3 spells CASSLASGSAGNTIYF. The CDR3 DNA reads as TGTGCCAGCAGCTTAGCGTCAGGGTCGGCCGGAAACACCATATATTTT.

The J gene is TRBJ2-7, the V gene TRBV12-3 or TRBV12-4; TRBD1 matches 9 bases. V was clipped by 5 bases and J by 1 base; unmatched bases: 3. This CDR3 spans 14 amino acids. The CDR3, as DNA: TGTGCCAGCAGTGGACAGGGGCCTTCCTACGAGCAGTACTTC. Its protein is CASSGQGPSYEQYF.

This clonotype has more than one count but fewer than ten. This chain links TRBV20-1 with TRBJ2-1; 12 bases match TRBD2. The CDR3 has 16 amino acids. Germline CDR1 reads DFQATT; CDR2 reads SNEGSKA (reference sequence). Germline trimming cut 0 bases from V and 2 bases from J; bases unmatched to any gene: 2. CDR3 coding DNA: TGCAGTGCTAGAGATCCTAGCGGGGGGGCCTACAATGAGCAGTTCTTC. Translating gives CSARDPSGGAYNEQFF.

This clonotype was recorded a few times. J is TRBJ2-7 and V is TRBV5-1, with D hard to call. This CDR3 comprises 15 residues. Per the germline V gene, CDR1 is SGHRS and CDR2 is YFSETQ. V was trimmed by 0 bases and J by 1 base, leaving 11 bases between them. The CDR3 here is CASSLAHPISYEQYF. DNA for the CDR3: TGCGCCAGCAGCTTGGCACACCCTATTTCCTACGAGCAGTACTTC.

The J gene is TRBJ1-2, the V gene TRBV6-5, with D possibly TRBD1 on 6 matching bases. Between the trimmed V and J ends, which lost 8 bases and 4 bases, there was a span of 23 bases. Germline values: CDR1 MNHEY, CDR2 SVGAGI. This CDR3 spans 16 amino acids. The CDR3 sequence is CASLGGGAVGSYGYTF. CDR3 nucleotide sequence: TGTGCCAGCCTCGGAGGGGGGGCCGTTGGTAGCTATGGCTACACCTTC.

This clonotype was counted ten times or more. The J gene is TRBJ1-4, the V gene TRBV29-1; D is uncertain. V was pared by 7 bases and J by 7 bases, with 13 bases between. This CDR3 is 12 amino acids long. Germline assignment: CDR1 SQVTM and CDR2 ANQGSEA. The CDR3 DNA follows: TGCAGCGCAGAAGGAAAAGGTGAAAAACTGTTTTTT. Its translation is CSAEGKGEKLFF.